The 27 T cell receptor beta chains given below trace back to one sample, sequenced in a study of a mutant IDH1 vaccine in newly diagnosed glioma. These TCRs are of unknown antigen specificity. Time point defined: week 35, safety follow-up. In every dose of vaccine, 300 ug of mutant IDH1 20-mer peptide was given alongside topical imiquimod. Assay: immunoSEQ multiplex PCR; the TCRdb copy retains only in-frame clones and omits some. The table includes about 68,000 clones, roughly 84% detected once. The sample here was PBMCs, taken from a glioma patient whose treatment included an IDH1 peptide vaccine. Source of these receptors: a man younger than 35 with glioma.

The chain is built from TRBV27 and TRBJ2-2; 9 bases are shared with TRBD2. The CDR3 runs 15 residues. CDR1 is MNHEY, CDR2 SMNVEV, per germline (reference sequence). The J segment lost 5 bases and the V segment lost 9 bases, leaving 10 bases of the junction unmatched. The CDR3 DNA follows: TGTGCCAGTACAAGCGGGGGGAAGAGAACCGGGGAGCTGTTTTTT. Translated: CASTSGGKRTGELFF.

The J gene is TRBJ2-1, the V gene TRBV9, with 11 bases fitting TRBD2. The CDR3 sequence is 15 residues long. From germline, CDR1 is SGDLS and CDR2 YYNGEE. With 3 bases clipped from V and 3 bases from J, the junction kept 2 bases outside the gene matches. CDR3 bases: TGTGCCAGCAGCGCGGGACTAGCGGACTACAATGAGCAGTTCTTC. Translation: CASSAGLADYNEQFF.

This chain uses TRBV7-9 with TRBJ2-1; the match to TRBD2 covers 7 bases. Germline assignment: CDR1 SEHNR and CDR2 FQNEAQ (reference sequence). V shed 4 bases, J shed 1 base, and the junction held 7 bases outside the gene matches. The CDR3 totals 16 residues. CDR3 amino acids: CASSYLGLGSYNEQFF. CDR3 coding DNA: TGTGCCAGCAGCTATCTTGGACTAGGTTCCTACAATGAGCAGTTCTTC.

This clone was counted once. The gene calls are TRBV19 and TRBJ2-6, with unresolved D. The germline V and J ends were trimmed by 2 bases and 2 bases, with 7 bases remaining between them. CDR1 is LNHDA, CDR2 SQIVND, per germline (reference sequence). The CDR3 sequence is 15 residues long. DNA for the CDR3: TGTGCCAGTAGTATATATAAGGCTGGGGCCAACGTCCTGACTTTC. As protein: CASSIYKAGANVLTF. The full variable domain, with the rest looked up from reference TRBV19 and TRBJ2-6, is DGGITQSPKYLFRKEGQNVTLSCEQNLNHDAMYWYRQDPGQGLRLIYYSQIVNDFQKGDIAEGYSVSREKKESFPLTVTSAQKNPTAFYLCASSIYKAGANVLTFGAGSRLTVL.

The chain recombines TRBV23-1 with TRBJ2-2; TRBD1 might be the D (5 bases). TRBV23-1 is noted as an ORF with a role that remains uncertain. This CDR3 contains 17 residues. Trimming shortened V by 0 bases and J by 3 bases, and 14 bases separated the two germline ends. As DNA, the CDR3 is TGCGCCAGCAGTCAATCTCGACAGCTTCCTTACACCGGGGAGCTGTTTTTT. Translating gives CASSQSRQLPYTGELFF.

The chain is built from TRBV7-8 and TRBJ1-1; 7 nucleotides agree with TRBD1. This CDR3 region has 16 residues. The V gene end was trimmed by 3 bases and the J gene end by 1 base; junction bases not matched to a gene: 8. From germline, CDR1 is SGHVS and CDR2 FQNEAQ. CDR3 bases: TGTGCCAGCAGCTTGGGGTACAGGGGACGGAACACTGAAGCTTTCTTT. Its translation is CASSLGYRGRNTEAFF.

The chain joins TRBV5-5 to TRBJ2-1, with D maybe TRBD2 (6 bases). Germline V gives CDR1 SGHKS, CDR2 YYEKEE (reference sequence). Trimming cost V 4 bases and J 0 bases, with 11 bases left between them. The CDR3 length is 15 residues. The CDR3 region has the DNA TGTGCCAGCAGCCCAATCGGGAGCTCCTACAATGAGCAGTTCTTC. Its translation is CASSPIGSSYNEQFF.

The chain couples TRBV5-5 to TRBJ1-2; D is perhaps TRBD1 (6 bases). Trimming took 4 bases from V and 5 from J, leaving 15 bases between them. Germline CDR1 is SGHKS and CDR2 is YYEKEE (reference sequence). There are 14 residues in the CDR3. The chain's CDR3 is CASSPDTGRYGYTF. The CDR3 region has the DNA TGTGCCAGCAGCCCTGATACAGGGAGATATGGCTACACCTTC.

The chain uses TRBV4-2 and TRBJ2-2, with 9 bases aligning to TRBD2. The CDR3 extends over 21 amino acids. Losses at the gene ends were 2 bases for V and 3 bases for J; bases not matched to a gene: 19. Germline V gives CDR1 LGHNA, CDR2 YNFKEQ. In DNA, the CDR3 is TGTGCCAGCAGCCAACGTGCCCCCGGGCTAGCGGGATGGAGTGACACCGGGGAGCTGTTTTTT. Translated, it gives CASSQRAPGLAGWSDTGELFF.

The gene calls are TRBV16 and TRBJ1-5; no clear D gene. The V and J ends lost 0 bases and 6 bases respectively, with 9 bases between them. Germline CDR1 is KGHSY and CDR2 is FQNENV. The CDR3 contains 14 residues. The CDR3 sequence is CASSQSGGFQPQHF. CDR3 coding DNA: TGTGCCAGCAGCCAATCGGGAGGATTTCAGCCCCAGCATTTT.

V is TRBV18 and J is TRBJ1-5, with a weak D call TRBD1 (5 bases). The CDR3 is made up of 20 amino acids. V shed 5 bases and J shed 2 bases, with 28 bases lying between them. Germline V gene lookup returns CDR1 KGHSH and CDR2 LQKENI. CDR3 region: CASSEGLGRESVSGNQPQHF. The CDR3 DNA sequence: TGTGCCAGCTCAGAGGGGCTAGGCAGGGAATCGGTGAGCGGCAATCAGCCCCAGCATTTT.

This clone is medium-sized within its sample. The chain's CDR3 is CASSQGGGTGGYTF. In nucleotides, the CDR3 is TGTGCCAGCAGCCAAGGGGGGGGGACGGGTGGCTACACCTTC. The chain employs TRBV4-2 and TRBJ1-2; TRBD1 is a possible D gene (5 bases). CDR1 and CDR2 (germline): LGHNA, YNFKEQ. The CDR3 contains 14 residues. V lost 1 base to trimming and J lost 7 bases, with 13 bases between them.

This chain uses TRBV5-1 with TRBJ2-5; D is possibly TRBD1 or TRBD2 (5 bases each). CDR3 length equals 14 residues. Germline assignment: CDR1 SGHRS and CDR2 YFSETQ. Trimming shortened V by 0 bases and J by 5 bases, and 11 bases separated the two germline ends. Here the CDR3 reads CASSLAGTLETQYF. The CDR3 DNA sequence: TGCGCCAGCAGCTTGGCCGGGACGCTTGAGACCCAGTACTTC.

Comment on this clone: This sample also contains other DNA sequences that code for the same CDR3. The chain employs TRBV18 and TRBJ1-1, with D tentatively TRBD1 (5 bases). The V end lost 4 bases, the J end lost 0 bases, and 6 bases lay between the germline ends. The CDR3 covers 13 residues. Germline lookup yields CDR1 KGHSH and CDR2 LQKENI. CDR3 protein: CASSQGLNTEAFF. The CDR3 DNA follows: TGTGCCAGCTCACAGGGGTTGAACACTGAAGCTTTCTTT.

This clone showed up just once. J is TRBJ1-6 and V is TRBV4-2; D remains unclear. CDR1 is LGHNA, CDR2 YNFKEQ, per germline. The CDR3 extends over 14 amino acids. The V and J ends lost 1 base and 11 bases respectively, with 12 bases between them. The CDR3 DNA is TGTGCCAGCAGCCAAGTCGACGGAGAGCCACCCCTCCACTTT. It translates to CASSQVDGEPPLHF.

The CDR3 DNA sequence: TGTGCCAGCAGTTTAACAGGGGGGCAGCCCCAGCATTTT. Translated: CASSLTGGQPQHF. This chain links TRBV28 with TRBJ1-5, with 8 positions matching TRBD1. Germline trimming cut 2 bases from V and 7 bases from J; bases unmatched to any gene: 1. CDR1 is MDHEN, CDR2 SYDVKM, per germline. This CDR3 region has 13 residues. The full variable domain, its missing parts supplied by reference TRBV28 and TRBJ1-5, is DVKVTQSSRYLVKRTGEKVFLECVQDMDHENMFWYRQDPGLGLRLIYFSYDVKMKEKGDIPEGYSVSREKKERFSLILESASTNQTSMYLCASSLTGGQPQHFGDGTRLSIL.

The V call is TRBV30, the J call TRBJ1-1; D is undetermined. The V gene's germline CDR1 is GTSNPN and CDR2 SVGIG (reference sequence). The length of the CDR3 is 12 residues. V lost 5 bases and J 4 bases, leaving 11 bases between the germline ends. The CDR3 nucleotides read TGTGCCTGGGGGAGAAGAGGCACTGAAGCTTTCTTT. As protein: CAWGRRGTEAFF.

This chain connects TRBV7-2 to TRBJ1-1; D might be TRBD1 (5 bases). Germline-derived CDR1 and CDR2 are SGHTA and FQGNSA. This CDR3 comprises 13 residues. Deletions cut 5 bases from V and 3 bases from J, with 10 bases between. Here the CDR3 DNA reads TGTGCCAGCAGCCCATGGGGGGACACTGAAGCTTTCTTT. Its protein is CASSPWGDTEAFF. Drawing the rest from reference TRBV7-2 and TRBJ1-1, the complete variable domain is GAGVSQSPSNKVTEKGKDVELRCDPISGHTALYWYRQSLGQGLEFLIYFQGNSAPDKSGLPSDRFSAERTGGSVSTLTIQRTQQEDSAVYLCASSPWGDTEAFFGQGTRLTVV.

J is TRBJ1-2 and V is TRBV25-1; D perhaps matches TRBD1 (5 bases). Between the trimmed V and J ends, which lost 4 bases and 4 bases, there was a span of 7 bases. Germline CDR1 MGHDK, CDR2 SYGVNS. This CDR3 spans 12 amino acids. Here the CDR3 reads CASSVQGYGYTF. DNA of the CDR3: TGTGCCAGCAGTGTCCAGGGCTATGGCTACACCTTC.

The genes are TRBV6-5 and TRBJ2-3; tentatively, D is TRBD1 or TRBD2 (5 bases each). The CDR3 extends over 15 amino acids. The V and J ends lost 6 bases and 1 base respectively, with 14 bases between them. Germline V gene data show CDR1 as MNHEY and CDR2 as SVGAGI. In nucleotides, the CDR3 is TGTGCCAGCAGAGAGGGGACGGGGCGCACAGATACGCAGTATTTT. Protein product: CASREGTGRTDTQYF.

This chain uses TRBV5-1 with TRBJ2-7, with 9 bases identical to TRBD1. This CDR3 spans 16 amino acids. The germline gives CDR1 SGHRS, CDR2 YFSETQ. The V and J ends lost 0 bases and 3 bases, in that order; junction bases with no gene match: 7. The CDR3 DNA is TGCGCCAGCAGCTTGGTTCCAGGGACAGGGAGCTACGAGCAGTACTTC. It translates to CASSLVPGTGSYEQYF.

The CDR3 protein is CASSYLAGGQTYEQYF. For the CDR3, the DNA is TGTGCCAGCAGTTACCTCGCCGGGGGGCAAACCTACGAGCAGTACTTC. The genes are TRBV6-5 and TRBJ2-7, with a tentative D call TRBD2 (7 bases). Per germline, CDR1 MNHEY and CDR2 SVGAGI. V gave up 2 bases and J gave up 2 bases, with 16 bases separating them. This CDR3 has 16 amino acids.

The gene calls are TRBV28 and TRBJ1-1; D possibly corresponds to TRBD1 (5 bases). Deletions cut 3 bases from V and 4 bases from J, with 18 bases between. This CDR3 has 16 amino acids. Germline lookup yields CDR1 MDHEN and CDR2 SYDVKM. This CDR3 reads CASSLVSVRRGTEAFF. CDR3 in DNA: TGTGCCAGCAGTTTGGTCAGCGTCCGAAGGGGCACTGAAGCTTTCTTT.

The V and J genes are TRBV27 and TRBJ2-2; 8 bases map to TRBD1. From germline, CDR1 is MNHEY and CDR2 SMNVEV (reference sequence). This CDR3 spans 11 amino acids. The CDR3 DNA reads as TGTGCAACAGGGGGTCCCGGGGAGCTGTTTTTT. Residues: CATGGPGELFF.

This chain connects TRBV18 to TRBJ2-5; unclear D gene. The CDR3 is 15 amino acids. Deletions cut 0 bases from V and 1 base from J, with 9 bases between. CDR1 and CDR2 from the germline V gene are KGHSH and LQKENI. CDR3 amino acids: CASSPPHRTQETQYF. The CDR3 nucleotides are TGTGCCAGCTCACCACCTCACAGAACCCAAGAGACCCAGTACTTC.

This clone has only a few counts. The rearrangement uses TRBV7-2 and TRBJ1-4, with a weak D call TRBD1 (5 bases). CDR1 and CDR2 (germline): SGHTA, FQGNSA. Trimming took off 5 bases at V and 7 bases at J, with 11 bases between the two ends. This CDR3 has 13 amino acids. For the CDR3, the DNA is TGTGCCAGCAGCCGGGGGGGATTTGAAAAACTGTTTTTT. Translated: CASSRGGFEKLFF.

Details on this clone: In this CDR3 the conserved last residue, phenylalanine or tryptophan, is missing, so a read error is likely. Because the CDR3's place on the DNA is in doubt, the DNA is left out and the CDR3 is given as listed by TCRdb. The chain links TRBV5-5 to TRBJ2-2; the D call in the table, TRBD1, was not verified against the DNA. Both ends counted, the CDR3 spans 17 residues. CDR1 SGHKS and CDR2 YYEKEE come from the germline V gene (reference sequence). CDR3: CASSLGGWTGNTGELCL.